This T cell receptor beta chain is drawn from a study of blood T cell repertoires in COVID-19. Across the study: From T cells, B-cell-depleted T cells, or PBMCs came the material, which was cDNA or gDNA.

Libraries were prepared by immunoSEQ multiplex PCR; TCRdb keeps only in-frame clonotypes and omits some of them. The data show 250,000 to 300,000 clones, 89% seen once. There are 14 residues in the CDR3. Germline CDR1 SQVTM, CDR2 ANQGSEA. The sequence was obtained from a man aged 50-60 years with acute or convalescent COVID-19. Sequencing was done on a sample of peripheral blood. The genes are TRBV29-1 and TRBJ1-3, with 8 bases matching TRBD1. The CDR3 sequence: CNKGGRGQRNTIYF. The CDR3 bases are TGCAATAAAGGGGGCAGGGGGCAAAGAAACACCATATATTTT. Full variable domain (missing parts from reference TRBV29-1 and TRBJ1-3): SAVISQKPSRDICQRGTSLTIQCQVDSQVTMMFWYRQQPGQSLTLIATANQGSEATYESGFVIDKFPISRPNLTFSTLTVSNMSPEDSSIYLCNKGGRGQRNTIYFGEGSWLTVV.